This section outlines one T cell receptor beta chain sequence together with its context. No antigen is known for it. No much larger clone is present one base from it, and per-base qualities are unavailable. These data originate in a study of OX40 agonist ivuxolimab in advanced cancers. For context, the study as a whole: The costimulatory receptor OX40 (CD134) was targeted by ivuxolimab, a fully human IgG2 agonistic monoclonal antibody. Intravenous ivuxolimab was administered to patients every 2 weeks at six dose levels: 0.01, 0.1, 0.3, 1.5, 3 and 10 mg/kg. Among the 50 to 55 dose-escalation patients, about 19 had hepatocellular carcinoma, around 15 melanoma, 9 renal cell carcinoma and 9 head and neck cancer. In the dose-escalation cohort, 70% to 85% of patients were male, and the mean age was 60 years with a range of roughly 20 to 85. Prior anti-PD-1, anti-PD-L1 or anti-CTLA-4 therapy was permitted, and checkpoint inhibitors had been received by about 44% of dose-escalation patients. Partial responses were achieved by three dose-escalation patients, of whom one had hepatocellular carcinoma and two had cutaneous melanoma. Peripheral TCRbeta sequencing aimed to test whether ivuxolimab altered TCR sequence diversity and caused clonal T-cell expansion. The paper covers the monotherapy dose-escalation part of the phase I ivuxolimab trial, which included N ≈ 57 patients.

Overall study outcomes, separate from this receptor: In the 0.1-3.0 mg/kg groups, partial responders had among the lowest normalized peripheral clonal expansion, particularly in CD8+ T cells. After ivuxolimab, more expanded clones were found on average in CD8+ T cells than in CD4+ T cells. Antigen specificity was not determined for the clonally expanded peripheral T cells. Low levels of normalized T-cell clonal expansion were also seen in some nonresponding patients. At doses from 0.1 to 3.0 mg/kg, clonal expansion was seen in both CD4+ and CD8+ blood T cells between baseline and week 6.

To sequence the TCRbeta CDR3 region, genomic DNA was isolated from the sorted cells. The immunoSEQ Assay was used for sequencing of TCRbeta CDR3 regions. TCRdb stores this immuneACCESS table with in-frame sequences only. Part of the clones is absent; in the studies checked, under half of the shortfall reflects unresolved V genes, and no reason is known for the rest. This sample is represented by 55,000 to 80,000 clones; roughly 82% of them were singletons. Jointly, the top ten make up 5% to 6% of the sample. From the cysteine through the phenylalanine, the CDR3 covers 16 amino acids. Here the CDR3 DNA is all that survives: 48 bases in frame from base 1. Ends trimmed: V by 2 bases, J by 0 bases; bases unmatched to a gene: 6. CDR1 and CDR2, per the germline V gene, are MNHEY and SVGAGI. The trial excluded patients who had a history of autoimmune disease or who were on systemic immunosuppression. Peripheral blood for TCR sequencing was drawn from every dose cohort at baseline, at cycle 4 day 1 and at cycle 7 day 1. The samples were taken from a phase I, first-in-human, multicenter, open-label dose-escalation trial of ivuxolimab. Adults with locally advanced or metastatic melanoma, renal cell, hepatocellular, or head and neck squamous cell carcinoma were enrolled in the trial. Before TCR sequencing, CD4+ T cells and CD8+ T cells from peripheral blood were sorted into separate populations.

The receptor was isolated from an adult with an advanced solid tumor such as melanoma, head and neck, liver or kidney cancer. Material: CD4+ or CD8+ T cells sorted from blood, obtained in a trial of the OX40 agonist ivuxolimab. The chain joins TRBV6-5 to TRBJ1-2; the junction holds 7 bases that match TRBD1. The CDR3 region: CASSYGIGQANYGYTF. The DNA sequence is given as TGTGCCAGCAGTTACGGGATAGGACAGGCTAACTATGGCTACACCTTC.